This T cell receptor (beta chain) was captured in a study of graft-versus-host responses after intestinal transplantation. Across the study: Recipients underwent multivisceral, liver-intestinal, or isolated intestinal transplants. Following induction with anti-thymocyte globulin, all recipients were given tacrolimus and steroids for three to four years. Study-wide findings and caveats: Allografts of patients with graft-donor T cell macrochimerism showed high graft-versus-host to host-versus-graft clone ratios. In recipient marrow, GvH clones were found, and some appeared first in ileum or blood.

This table comes from immunoSEQ multiplex PCR, and its TCRdb copy is limited to in-frame clones, with some not included. The repertoire has about 94,000 clones, roughly nine tenths of them found once; the top ten carry nearly 0.5%. CDR1 is SEHNR and CDR2 is FQNEAQ in the germline V gene (reference sequence). This CDR3 contains 14 residues. Trimming removed 1 base at V and 15 bases at J, with 19 bases between. Concerning this clone itself: Its antigen is currently unknown.

The material was unstimulated CD8+ T cells sorted from spleen or lymph node cells, obtained before intestinal transplant. The TCR was taken from a human donor who received an intestinal transplant. The chain couples TRBV7-9 to TRBJ2-1; no firm D call. CDR3 sequence: CASSLGVLAVPGFF. The CDR3 DNA is TGTGCCAGCAGCTTAGGAGTTCTTGCTGTGCCCGGGTTCTTC. The whole variable domain, remainder taken from reference TRBV7-9 and TRBJ2-1, is DTGVSQNPRHKITKRGQNVTFRCDPISEHNRLYWYRQTLGQGPEFLTYFQNEAQLEKSRLLSDRFSAERPKGSFSTLEIQRTEQGDSAMYLCASSLGVLAVPGFFGPGTRLTVL.